The 21 T cell receptor beta chains listed next were all sequenced from one sample in a study of blood T cell repertoires in COVID-19 (dated by TCRdb to the early 2020s). The library was obtained by the immunoSEQ multiplex PCR assay. The source is immuneACCESS, and TCRdb retained only in-frame sequences with V and J called. Part of the clones is not carried over; for the studies checked, unresolved V genes explain less than half of this, and the remainder is unexplained. This sample holds approximately 140,000 clones; around 82% were observed only once. The ten largest account for about 4% of the sample. Input material: PBMCs or T cells enriched from blood (not recorded which). These receptors all stem from a man between 50 and 59 years old in a cohort exposed to, infected with or recovered from COVID-19 (not recorded which).

This chain connects TRBV7-2 to TRBJ2-2; TRBD2 matches at 9 bases. The CDR3 contains 16 residues. CDR1 and CDR2 from the germline V gene are SGHTA and FQGNSA. V was pared by 5 bases and J by 1 base, with 5 bases of the junction left unmatched. CDR3 DNA: TGTGCCAGCAGCCTGGAAGCGGGAGGGAACACCGGGGAGCTGTTTTTT. It translates to CASSLEAGGNTGELFF.

This chain links TRBV11-2 with TRBJ2-2, with 8 bases aligning to TRBD1. The CDR3 extends over 15 amino acids. CDR1 is SGHAT and CDR2 is FQNNGV in the germline V gene. Losses at the gene ends were 1 base for V and 4 bases for J; bases not matched to a gene: 2. In DNA form, the CDR3 reads TGTGCCAGCAGCTTAGCAGGGGGCGGCACCGGGGAGCTGTTTTTT. Its translation is CASSLAGGGTGELFF.

The chain uses TRBV27 and TRBJ2-2, with D maybe TRBD2 (5 bases). This CDR3 spans 14 amino acids. Between the trimmed V and J ends, which lost 9 bases and 1 base, there was a span of 12 bases. The germline CDR1 and CDR2 sequences are MNHEY and SMNVEV (reference sequence). Here the CDR3 DNA reads TGTGCCAGTGGACTGTGGGGGAACACCGGGGAGCTGTTTTTT. Amino acid sequence: CASGLWGNTGELFF.

This clone was detected once. This chain joins TRBV30 and TRBJ2-3; 12 nucleotides line up with TRBD2. Germline V CDR1 and CDR2: GTSNPN, SVGIG (reference sequence). Trimming removed 5 bases from V and 4 bases from J; junction bases left unmatched: 4. This CDR3 is built from 14 residues. The CDR3 sequence: CAWSLAGGPDTQYF. CDR3 DNA sequence: TGTGCCTGGTCACTAGCGGGAGGCCCAGATACGCAGTATTTT.

This chain connects TRBV30 to TRBJ1-4, with D uncertain. V lost 6 bases and J 7 bases, leaving 9 bases between the germline ends. The CDR3 length is 11 residues. Germline CDR1 reads GTSNPN; CDR2 reads SVGIG (reference sequence). This CDR3 reads CACLIGEKLFF. The CDR3 region has the DNA TGTGCCTGCCTGATCGGTGAAAAACTGTTTTTT.

The chain uses TRBV5-1 and TRBJ1-6; D is possibly TRBD1 (5 bases). Trimming removed 0 bases from V and 9 bases from J, with 13 bases in between. This CDR3 has 15 amino acids. Germline CDR1 reads SGHRS; CDR2 reads YFSETQ. CDR3 DNA: TGCGCCAGCAGCTTGGGAGCGCAGGGCAGTTCACCCCTCCACTTT. Translation: CASSLGAQGSSPLHF. The full variable domain, its missing parts supplied by reference TRBV5-1 and TRBJ1-6, is KAGVTQTPRYLIKTRGQQVTLSCSPISGHRSVSWYQQTPGQGLQFLFEYFSETQRNKGNFPGRFSGRQFSNSRSEMNVSTLELGDSALYLCASSLGAQGSSPLHFGNGTRLTVT.

The rearrangement links TRBV30 to TRBJ2-1, with 10 bases that match TRBD2. CDR1 is GTSNPN, CDR2 SVGIG, per germline (reference sequence). The length of the CDR3 is 15 residues. Unmatched junction bases numbered 11, after V lost 0 bases and J lost 12 bases. CDR3 sequence reads: CAWSVRLAGPWGQFF. The CDR3 coding sequence is TGTGCCTGGAGTGTACGACTAGCGGGTCCCTGGGGGCAGTTCTTC.

The V and J genes are TRBV11-2 and TRBJ2-7, with 10 bases aligning to TRBD2. The germline V gene encodes CDR1 SGHAT and CDR2 FQNNGV. The V and J ends lost 0 bases and 3 bases, in that order; junction bases with no gene match: 5. The CDR3 spans 16 residues. CDR3 sequence (DNA): TGTGCCAGCAGCTTAGATCGGCTAGCGGGAGTCTACGAGCAGTACTTC. Amino acids: CASSLDRLAGVYEQYF.

This clone was observed once. The V gene is TRBV9, the J gene TRBJ2-1; 10 positions agree with TRBD2. The CDR3 has 18 residues. J was trimmed by 0 bases and V by 2 bases; bases with no gene match: 8. Per germline, CDR1 SGDLS and CDR2 YYNGEE. Here the CDR3 reads CASSVVSSGGFSYNEQFF. Written as DNA, the CDR3 is TGTGCCAGCAGCGTGGTCAGTAGCGGGGGGTTCTCCTACAATGAGCAGTTCTTC.

This clone was detected only a few times. The V call is TRBV9, the J call TRBJ2-7, with D unresolved. Deletions cut 0 bases from V and 7 bases from J, with 8 bases between. Germline V gene lookup returns CDR1 SGDLS and CDR2 YYNGEE. The CDR3 is 12 amino acids. CDR3 region: CASSVVAGEQYF. The CDR3 coding sequence is TGTGCCAGCAGCGTAGTTGCCGGGGAGCAGTACTTC.

The rearrangement joins TRBV4-2 to TRBJ1-2, with TRBD1 matching over 9 bases. Per germline, CDR1 LGHNA and CDR2 YNFKEQ. After removal of 3 bases from V and 8 bases from J, the junction contained 7 bases not matched to a gene. The length of the CDR3 is 14 residues. The CDR3, as DNA: TGTGCCAGCAGCCAGGAGACAGGGGGAGAGGGCTACACCTTC. Its translation: CASSQETGGEGYTF.

The chain couples TRBV7-9 to TRBJ1-5; 8 nucleotides agree with TRBD1. The CDR3 extends over 15 amino acids. CDR1 and CDR2 (germline): SEHNR, FQNEAQ (reference sequence). V lost 5 bases to trimming and J lost 2 bases; unmatched junction nucleotides: 5. CDR3 loop: CASSPQGAGNQPQHF. DNA of the CDR3: TGTGCCAGCAGCCCCCAGGGGGCCGGCAATCAGCCCCAGCATTTT.

This sequence joins TRBV30 and TRBJ2-7; D is unresolved. CDR1 and CDR2 from the germline V gene are GTSNPN and SVGIG (reference sequence). The CDR3 consists of 12 residues. Trimming left V 5 bases short and J 3 bases short, with 11 bases between. This chain's CDR3 is CAWVNSVYEQYF. The CDR3 coding sequence is TGTGCCTGGGTTAACTCGGTCTACGAGCAGTACTTC.

The gene calls are TRBV10-2 and TRBJ1-1, with a weak D call TRBD1 (6 bases). V was shortened by 2 bases and J by 3 bases, with 10 bases between the two germline ends. The CDR3 runs to 14 residues. Germline V gene data show CDR1 as WSHSY and CDR2 as SAAADI. The CDR3 nucleotides are TGCGCCAGCAGTGAGAACCAGGGGTACACTGAAGCTTTCTTT. Translated, it gives CASSENQGYTEAFF.

The chain links TRBV9 to TRBJ2-3; 7 bases align to TRBD2. CDR3 size: 13 residues. In germline, CDR1 is SGDLS, CDR2 YYNGEE. J was trimmed by 1 base and V by 4 bases; bases with no gene match: 0. CDR3 coding DNA: TGTGCCAGCAGCCGGGAGGGCACAGATACGCAGTATTTT. Translation: CASSREGTDTQYF.

The rearrangement links TRBV14 to TRBJ2-1; 10 bases are shared with TRBD1. V lost 4 bases and J lost 7; bases outside the gene matches: 4. Germline V gene data show CDR1 as SGHDN and CDR2 as FVKESK. The CDR3 has 14 residues. The CDR3 is CASSRSGQGNEQFF. The CDR3 DNA reads TGTGCCAGCAGCCGCTCGGGACAGGGGAATGAGCAGTTCTTC.

The chain joins TRBV20-1 to TRBJ2-7; D may be TRBD2 (6 bases). This CDR3 is 9 amino acids long. Germline CDR1 and CDR2: DFQATT and SNEGSKA (reference sequence). The germline V and J ends were trimmed by 6 bases and 7 bases, with 7 bases remaining between them. The CDR3, as DNA: TGCAGTGCGGGGGGTGAGCAGTACTTC. It translates to CSAGGEQYF.

V usage is TRBV7-8 and J usage is TRBJ1-1, with 8 bases aligning to TRBD1. Trimming at V came to 6 bases and at J to 0 bases, leaving 12 bases not matched to a gene. Germline CDR1 and CDR2: SGHVS and FQNEAQ. The CDR3 is made up of 17 amino acids. This CDR3 reads CASSFNDRGPLNTEAFF. The CDR3, as DNA: TGTGCCAGCAGTTTCAATGACAGGGGCCCCCTGAACACTGAAGCTTTCTTT. The whole variable domain, filled in from reference TRBV7-8 and TRBJ1-1, reads GAGVSQSPRYKVAKRGQDVALRCDPISGHVSLFWYQQALGQGPEFLTYFQNEAQLDKSGLPSDRFFAERPEGSVSTLKIQRTQQEDSAVYLCASSFNDRGPLNTEAFFGQGTRLTVV.

The chain joins TRBV5-8 to TRBJ1-1; D remains unclear. The CDR3 totals 16 residues. Between the trimmed V and J ends, which lost 5 bases and 0 bases, there was a span of 17 bases. The germline V gene has CDR1 SGHTS and CDR2 YDEGEE. The CDR3 loop is CASRWSPLVMNTEAFF. CDR3 nucleotides: TGTGCCAGCAGGTGGAGTCCGTTGGTAATGAACACTGAAGCTTTCTTT.

The chain carries TRBV19 and TRBJ1-2; D gene ambiguous. V was trimmed by 5 bases and J by 4 bases, leaving 8 bases between them. From germline, CDR1 is LNHDA and CDR2 SQIVND (reference sequence). This CDR3 is 12 amino acids long. This chain's CDR3 is CASSPGVYGYTF. CDR3 sequence (DNA): TGTGCCAGTAGTCCGGGAGTCTATGGCTACACCTTC.

The V gene is TRBV28, the J gene TRBJ1-2; D remains ambiguous. V was cut by 3 bases and J by 6 bases, with 8 bases left in between. CDR1 and CDR2 (germline): MDHEN, SYDVKM. The CDR3 length is 12 residues. Here the CDR3 reads CASSLSENGYTF. The DNA of the CDR3 is TGTGCCAGCAGTTTGTCCGAGAATGGCTACACCTTC.